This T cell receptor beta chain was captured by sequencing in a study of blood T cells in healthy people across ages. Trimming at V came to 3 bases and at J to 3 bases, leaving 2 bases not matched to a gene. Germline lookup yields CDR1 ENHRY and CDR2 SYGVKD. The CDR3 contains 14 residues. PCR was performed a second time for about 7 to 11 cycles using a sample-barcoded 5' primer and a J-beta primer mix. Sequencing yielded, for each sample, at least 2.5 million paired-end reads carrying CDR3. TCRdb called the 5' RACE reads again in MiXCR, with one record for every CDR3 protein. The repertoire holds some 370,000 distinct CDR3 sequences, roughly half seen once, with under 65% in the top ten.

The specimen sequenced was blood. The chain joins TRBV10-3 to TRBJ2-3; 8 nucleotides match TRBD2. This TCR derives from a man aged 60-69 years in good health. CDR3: CAISDGGGTDTQYF. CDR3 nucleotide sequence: TGTGCCATCAGTGATGGCGGGGGGACAGATACGCAGTATTTT.